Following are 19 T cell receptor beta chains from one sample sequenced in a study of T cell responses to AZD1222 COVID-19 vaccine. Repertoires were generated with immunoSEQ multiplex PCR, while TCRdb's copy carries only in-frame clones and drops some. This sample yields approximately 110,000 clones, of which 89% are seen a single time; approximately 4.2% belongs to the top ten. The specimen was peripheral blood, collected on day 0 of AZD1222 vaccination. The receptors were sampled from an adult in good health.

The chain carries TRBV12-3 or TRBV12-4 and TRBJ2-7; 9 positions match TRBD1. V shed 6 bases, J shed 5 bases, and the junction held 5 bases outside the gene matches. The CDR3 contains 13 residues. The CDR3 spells CASRGTGSDEQYF. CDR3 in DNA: TGTGCCAGCAGAGGGACAGGGTCGGACGAGCAGTACTTC.

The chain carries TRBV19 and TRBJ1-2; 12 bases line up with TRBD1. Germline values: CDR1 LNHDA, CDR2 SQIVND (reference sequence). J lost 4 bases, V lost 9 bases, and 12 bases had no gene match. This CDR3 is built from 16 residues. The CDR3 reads CASQNPGTGGFYGYTF. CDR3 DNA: TGTGCCAGCCAGAACCCCGGGACAGGGGGCTTCTATGGCTACACCTTC.

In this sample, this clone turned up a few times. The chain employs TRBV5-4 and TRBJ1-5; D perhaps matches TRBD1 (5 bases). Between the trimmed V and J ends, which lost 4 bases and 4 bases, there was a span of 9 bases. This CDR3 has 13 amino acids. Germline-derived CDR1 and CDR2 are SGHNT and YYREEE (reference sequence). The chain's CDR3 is CASSVNRNQPQHF. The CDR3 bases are TGTGCCAGCAGCGTGAACAGGAATCAGCCCCAGCATTTT.

CDR3 DNA: TGTGCCAGCAGTTACGGCGGAAGTTTTAATTCACCCCTCCACTTT. Translation: CASSYGGSFNSPLHF. J is TRBJ1-6 and V is TRBV6-5; no reliable D call. The CDR3 covers 15 residues. CDR1 and CDR2 from the germline V gene are MNHEY and SVGAGI. V lost 2 bases to trimming and J lost 6 bases, with 11 bases between them.

CDR3 sequence (DNA): TGTGCCAGCAGTGTCCGTAAGGGCGGGGGGCCGCACACTGAAGCTTTCTTT. Translation: CASSVRKGGGPHTEAFF. J is TRBJ1-1 and V is TRBV25-1, with D perhaps matching TRBD1 (6 bases). CDR1 is MGHDK, CDR2 SYGVNS, per germline. This CDR3 spans 17 amino acids. The germline V and J ends were trimmed by 4 bases and 3 bases, with 21 bases remaining between them.

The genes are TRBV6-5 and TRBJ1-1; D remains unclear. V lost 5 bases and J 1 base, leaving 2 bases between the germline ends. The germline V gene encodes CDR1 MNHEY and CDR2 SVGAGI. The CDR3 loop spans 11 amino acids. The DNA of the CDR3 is TGTGCCAGCAGTCGGAACACTGAAGCTTTCTTT. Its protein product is CASSRNTEAFF.

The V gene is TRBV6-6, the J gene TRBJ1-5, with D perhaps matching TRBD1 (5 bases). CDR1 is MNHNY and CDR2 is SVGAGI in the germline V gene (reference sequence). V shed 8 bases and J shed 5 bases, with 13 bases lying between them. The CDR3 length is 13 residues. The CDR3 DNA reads TGTGCCAGCGAGTTTAGGGGATATCAGCCCCAGCATTTT. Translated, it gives CASEFRGYQPQHF.

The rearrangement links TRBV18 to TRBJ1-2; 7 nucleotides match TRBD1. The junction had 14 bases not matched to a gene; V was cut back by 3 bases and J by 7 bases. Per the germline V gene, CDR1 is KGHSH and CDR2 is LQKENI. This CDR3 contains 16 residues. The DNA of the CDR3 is TGTGCCAGCTCACCGGGGGAAGGGGGCGCCTGGAGTGGCTACACCTTC. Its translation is CASSPGEGGAWSGYTF.

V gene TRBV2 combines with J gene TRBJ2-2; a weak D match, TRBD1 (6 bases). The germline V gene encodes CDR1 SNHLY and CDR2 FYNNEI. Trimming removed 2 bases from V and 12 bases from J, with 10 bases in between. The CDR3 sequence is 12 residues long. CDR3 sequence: CASSETTGKLFF. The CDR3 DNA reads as TGTGCCAGCAGTGAAACCACAGGGAAGCTGTTTTTT.

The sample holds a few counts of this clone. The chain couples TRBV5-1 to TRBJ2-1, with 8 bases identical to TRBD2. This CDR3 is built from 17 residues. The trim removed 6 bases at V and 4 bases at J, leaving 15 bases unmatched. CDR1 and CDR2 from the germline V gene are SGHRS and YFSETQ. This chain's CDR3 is CASTPGDGAGGYNEQFF. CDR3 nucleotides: TGCGCCAGCACACCAGGGGATGGGGCGGGAGGATACAATGAGCAGTTCTTC.

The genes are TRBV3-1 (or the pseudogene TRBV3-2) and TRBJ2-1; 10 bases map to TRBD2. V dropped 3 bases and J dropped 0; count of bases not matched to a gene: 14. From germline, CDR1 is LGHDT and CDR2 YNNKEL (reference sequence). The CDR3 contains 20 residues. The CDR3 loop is CASSQTPRASGRDSYNEQFF. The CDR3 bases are TGTGCCAGCAGCCAGACACCGCGGGCTAGCGGGAGAGACTCCTACAATGAGCAGTTCTTC.

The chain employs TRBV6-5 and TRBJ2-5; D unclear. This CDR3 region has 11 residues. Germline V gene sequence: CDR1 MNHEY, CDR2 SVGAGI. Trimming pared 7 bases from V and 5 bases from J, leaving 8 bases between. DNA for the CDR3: TGTGCCAGCAAGCAAGGGGAGACCCAGTACTTC. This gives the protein CASKQGETQYF.

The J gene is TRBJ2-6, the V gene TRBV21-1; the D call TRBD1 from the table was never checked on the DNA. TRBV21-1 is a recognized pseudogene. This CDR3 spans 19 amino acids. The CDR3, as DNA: TGTGCCAGCAGCAACTGTTCAGGACAGGGGTTCTCTGGGGCCAACGTCCTGACTTTC. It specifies CASSNCSGQGFSGANVLTF.

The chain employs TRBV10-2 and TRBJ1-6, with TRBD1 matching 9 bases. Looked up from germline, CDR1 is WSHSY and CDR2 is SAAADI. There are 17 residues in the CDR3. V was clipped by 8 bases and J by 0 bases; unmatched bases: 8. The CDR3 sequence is CASGRTGVTSYNSPLHF. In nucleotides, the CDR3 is TGCGCCAGCGGGCGGACAGGGGTGACCTCCTATAATTCACCCCTCCACTTT.

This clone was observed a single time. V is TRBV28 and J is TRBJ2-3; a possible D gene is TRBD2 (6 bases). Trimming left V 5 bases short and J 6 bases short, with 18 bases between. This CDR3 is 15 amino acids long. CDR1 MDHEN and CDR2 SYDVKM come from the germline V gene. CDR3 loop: CASSPRDFYLDTQYF. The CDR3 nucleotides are TGTGCCAGCAGTCCCCGGGACTTCTATCTCGATACGCAGTATTTT.

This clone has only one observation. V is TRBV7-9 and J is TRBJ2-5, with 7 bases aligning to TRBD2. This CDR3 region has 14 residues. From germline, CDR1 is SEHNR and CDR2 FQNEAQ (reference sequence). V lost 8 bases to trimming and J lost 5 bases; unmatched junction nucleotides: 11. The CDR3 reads CASSRTSEGETQYF. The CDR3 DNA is TGTGCCAGCTCTCGGACTAGTGAAGGCGAGACCCAGTACTTC.

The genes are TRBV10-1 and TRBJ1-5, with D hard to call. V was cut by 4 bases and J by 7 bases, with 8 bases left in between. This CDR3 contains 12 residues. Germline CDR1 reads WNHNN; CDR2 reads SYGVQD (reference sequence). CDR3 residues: CASSAPPQPQHF. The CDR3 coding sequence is TGCGCCAGCAGTGCCCCACCGCAGCCCCAGCATTTT.

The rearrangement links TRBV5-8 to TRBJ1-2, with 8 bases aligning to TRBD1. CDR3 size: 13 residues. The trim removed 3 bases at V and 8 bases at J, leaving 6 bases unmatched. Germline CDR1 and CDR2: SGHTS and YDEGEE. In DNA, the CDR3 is TGTGCCAGCAGCTACGGACAGGGAGACGGCTACACCTTC. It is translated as CASSYGQGDGYTF.

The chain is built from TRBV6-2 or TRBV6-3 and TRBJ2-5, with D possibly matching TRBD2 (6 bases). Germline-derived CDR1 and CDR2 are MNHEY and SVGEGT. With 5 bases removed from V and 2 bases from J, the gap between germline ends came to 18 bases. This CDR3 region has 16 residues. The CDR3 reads CASSPGVVGRQETQYF. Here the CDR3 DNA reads TGTGCCAGCAGTCCGGGGGTAGTGGGCCGTCAAGAGACCCAGTACTTC.